This TCR beta chain was sequenced for a study of cytomegalovirus exposure and HLA in healthy donors (dated by TCRdb to about 2017). About the full investigation: An earlier analysis of several hundred of the donors reported 250 to 350 Gb of sequence data and roughly 120 million unique TCR beta sequences obtained from 150 million to 200 million T cells. About 300 gigabases of sequencing data and approximately 85 million unique TCR sequences were included in an early release covering roughly 600 HLA-typed donors. The genetic ancestry cluster associated with self-reported Caucasian donors included over 65% of the roughly 360 genotyped donors. The study was designed to test whether signatures of past pathogen exposure could be identified by cataloging public T cell receptors. The T cell repertoires of about 700 subjects were profiled by immunosequencing and related to cytomegalovirus serostatus. Along with the approximately 670-subject first cohort, a separate validation cohort of over a hundred different subjects was used. To predict cytomegalovirus infection status, the study brought together high-throughput TCR immunosequencing, statistical association of individual TCRs with disease status, and machine learning. In a later analysis, previously published TCR beta repertoires from about 640 donors were re-analyzed and high-resolution HLA genotyping was added so that TCR occurrence patterns could be studied. Rather than drawing on any new phenotypic data, the later analysis identified candidate immune exposures from TCR beta sequences and the way those sequences occurred across donors. To decide whether each TCR beta V gene segment behaved as functional or pseudogenic, an earlier analysis of fewer than 750 of the donors relied on high-throughput TCR beta sequencing. Donor age, sex, ethnicity and CMV serostatus were collected together with the repertoire data. A later genetic analysis took genome-wide SNP genotypes for about 55% of the roughly 700 donors and used that subset as a discovery cohort. Every discovery cohort repertoire had been produced on one sequencing platform. HLA typing included class I and class II loci at four-digit resolution. The number of donors typed differed by locus, with about 629-630 for A, B, C, DRB1 and DQB1, about 500 for DQA1, nearly 610 for DPA1, and about 450 for DPB1. Several DR-DQ haplotypes were treated as single units for association and clustering because of strong linkage in the cohort. Among about 360 genotyped donors of the cohort, an average of approximately 240,000 unique TCR beta nucleotide sequences were sequenced per donor, roughly 18% of them non-productive.

In total, 630 or so healthy bone marrow donors made up the cohort. At the time of sampling, all cohort members were nominally healthy, though unrecorded immune exposures were likely present. The donor tested CMV seronegative, placing the donor among the roughly 350 seronegative members of the cohort. Every donor gave a peripheral blood sample, and the peripheral blood mononuclear cells from that sample were used for TCR beta sequencing. The Qiagen DNeasy Blood Extraction Kit was used to extract genomic DNA from the blood cell samples. Library preparation employed the immunoSEQ multiplex PCR assay. For the multiplex PCR, a mixture combining 60 forward primers for TCR Vbeta segments and 13 reverse primers for TCR Jbeta segments was used. The CDR3 region of rearranged TCR beta genes was amplified from genomic DNA by a multiplex PCR assay. The amplified TCR beta libraries were sequenced on the Illumina HiSeq System as 87-base-pair reads. The paper's data handling went like this. A later analysis tallied 75 million to 95 million unique TCR beta chains across the roughly 610 repertoires, and around 12 million of those chains were shared by two or more donors. Raw reads were error-corrected and collapsed into unique sequences by a nearest-neighbor algorithm in which closely related sequences were merged to remove PCR and sequencing errors. V, D and J gene segments were assigned by aligning CDR3 sequences to IMGT reference sequences. For a sequence to be retained, a match of at least six nucleotides to both a V gene segment and a J gene segment was required. A rearrangement was called productive if the CDR3 had no stop codons and remained in frame with V and J, and every other rearrangement was called non-productive. Following IMGT convention, CDR3 was defined as the stretch from the second conserved V-encoded cysteine up to the conserved J-encoded phenylalanine. In an earlier analysis of some 550 of the donors, sequences lacking an unambiguous match to a single V gene segment were excluded. An earlier analysis of 587 of the donors called V segments functional above 56.7% productive rearrangements and segregating when the between-donor standard deviation exceeded 5%. A statistical classification framework was built for diagnosing cytomegalovirus status from the catalog of TCR beta chain sequences. In a later analysis, V and J genes were assigned by comparing TCR nucleotide sequences against IMGT/GENE-DB human TR gene sequences. In a later analysis, CDR3 sequences and most-parsimonious VDJ recombination scenarios were assigned using the TCRdist pipeline. In a later analysis, each TCR beta chain was defined by its CDR3 amino acid sequence together with its V-gene family, and reads without a unique V-gene family were excluded. A later analysis removed 500 to 650 highly shared, low-generation-probability nucleotide sequences to deal with suspected cross-contamination and a sequencing artifact. In a later analysis, a clonal expansion index was calculated for each public chain from normalized within-repertoire ranks of inferred template counts. A later analysis computed generation probabilities with a VDJ recombination model fitted to out-of-frame rearrangements, and checked the results against IGoR. In a later analysis, hypergeometric tests were used to score TCR-TCR, TCR-HLA and TCR-CMV co-occurrence, with a repertoire-size bias correction applied to TCR pairs. In a later analysis, false discovery rates were estimated by permuting HLA or CMV assignments 20 times. In a later analysis, co-occurring TCRs were grouped with DBSCAN, and TCRdist sequence similarity was added when clustering was performed within HLA-allele-positive subsets. Repertoires with fewer than 30,000 or more than 120,000 public chains were left out of co-occurrence clustering, as were five repertoires with anomalous nucleotide sharing. TCRdb mirrors the immuneACCESS table, restricted to in-frame sequences. Some clones are absent from its copies; in checked studies, under half trace to an unresolved V gene, and the reason for the others is unknown. The V and J calls and clone size were taken over from that table, and D and trimming were inferred from the DNA. The sample table contains some 170,000 clones; only one count was recorded for around 79% of them. About 2% of the sample comes from the top ten.

In the case of this clone: It has no known antigen specificity. Qualities for individual bases were not recorded, and no much larger clone is one base off.

Points the paper makes about the study in general: The sequencing pipeline was judged likely to have produced a cluster of highly shared sequence variants as a technical artifact. This cohort had only TCR beta chains sequenced, and the lack of alpha or paired-chain data limited which features could be detected. The study gave a list of 150 to 200 TCR beta chains associated with cytomegalovirus. Immune exposure information for the cohort was limited to CMV serostatus. In vitro tests confirmed that a few of the cytomegalovirus-associated TCR beta chains recognize cytomegalovirus antigens. According to a later analysis, TCR association rates differed among HLA loci, with DRB1 alleles showing the most associated TCRs and HLA-C alleles showing the fewest. In an earlier analysis of 587 of the donors, most TCR beta V segments appeared in productive rearrangements about 87% or about 30% of the time, broadly matching IMGT annotations. Linkage disequilibrium might explain the correlated functional status among segregating V segments, but an unknown experimental factor could not be excluded. Most TCR sequences were seen in very few donors, while some public TCRs were found in many individuals. The classifier was reported to diagnose cytomegalovirus status with high specificity and sensitivity in both the original cohort and the validation cohort. An association between a missense DCLRE1C variant and V-gene and J-gene trimming of TCR beta chains was found in a later genetic analysis and replicated in an independent cohort. A further reported finding was that TCR beta sequences accurately predicted the HLA-A and HLA-B alleles for most subjects in the first cohort. Because HLA typing was missing for some donors at each locus, association tests included only the typed subset. Compared with the roughly 670-donor mean, donors in an Asian-associated ancestry cluster had fewer N-insertions in productive TCRs, according to a later genetic analysis. In a later analysis, some 18,000 TCR beta sequences were associated with specific HLA alleles at a false discovery rate of 0.05. According to a later analysis, most CMV-associated TCR beta chains appeared to be HLA-restricted, and the HLA associations seemed to be driven largely by CMV exposure. Approximately 16 rarely observed V segments, including chromosome 9 orphons, were excluded from the earlier analysis of several hundred of the donors because counts were too low. Assigning TCR associations to individual alleles was difficult when HLA alleles, especially DR and DQ, strongly co-occurred. According to a later analysis, parvovirus B19, influenza, CMV and Epstein-Barr virus appeared linked to several top co-occurrence clusters. The presence/absence analyses assumed that sequencing depth was roughly uniform across donors, and that assumption may not be true. The authors suggested that the approach could potentially be generalized to other disease states and immunological phenotypes. In a later analysis, HLA-associated TCR beta chains showed more clonal expansion and lower generation probabilities than non-associated chains that were equally common.

The sequencing sample was made of PBMCs. This TCR was sampled from a man between 35 and 55 years old in good health and CMV-seronegative.

The CDR3 protein is CASTSGTGDYEQYF. The DNA sequence is TGTGCCAGCACCTCGGGGACAGGGGATTACGAGCAGTACTTC. This chain is built from TRBV11-2 and TRBJ2-7, with TRBD1 matching 10 junction bases. The junction shows trimming of 7 bases on V and 4 bases on J, and the gene matches do not reach 7 bases of it. The germline V gene supplies CDR1 SGHAT and CDR2 FQNNGV. The CDR3 runs 14 residues from the cysteine to the phenylalanine. Left in the record is the CDR3 DNA by itself, 42 bases read in frame from the first base.